This entry is about one T cell receptor beta chain. The antigen is not known. The table came from immunoSEQ multiplex PCR; TCRdb's copy has only in-frame clones and leaves some out. This sample carries over a million clones, about 75% of them seen once, and the ten largest clones take 1.5%. This sample is part of a study of shared clonotypes between healthy human individuals. Overall study results and limits: An effect of sequencing depth on clonotype sharing among donors was expected. Naive subsets generally had larger estimated richness than memory subsets.

V was pared by 0 bases and J by 1 base, with 4 bases between. The CDR3 has 14 residues. Germline V gene lookup returns CDR1 MNHEY and CDR2 SVGAGI. The receptor was isolated from a man in his late teens or twenties in good health. The sample taken for sequencing was memory CD4+ T cells sorted from blood. Indicated subset: CD45RA-negative fraction. This chain uses TRBV6-5 with TRBJ2-4; D is uncertain. Here the CDR3 reads CASSYSPAKNIQYF. Written as DNA, the CDR3 is TGTGCCAGCAGTTACTCGCCGGCCAAAAACATTCAGTACTTC.